What follows describes a single T cell receptor (beta chain). The data were obtained in a study of T cells of healthy individuals. Looked up from germline, CDR1 is GTSNPN and CDR2 is SVGIG (reference sequence). This CDR3 spans 12 amino acids. The V end was cut by 3 bases, the J end by 2 bases, with 7 bases between. One entry per CDR3 protein, called by TCRdb with MiXCR from the 5' RACE reads. This table holds about 53,000 distinct CDR3 sequences, roughly 14% found once. This TCR derives from a human donor in good health. V and J are TRBV30 and TRBJ1-2; D remains unclear. The CDR3, as DNA: TGTGCCTGGAGAGGAGTGAACTATGGCTACACCTTC. It codes for CAWRGVNYGYTF.